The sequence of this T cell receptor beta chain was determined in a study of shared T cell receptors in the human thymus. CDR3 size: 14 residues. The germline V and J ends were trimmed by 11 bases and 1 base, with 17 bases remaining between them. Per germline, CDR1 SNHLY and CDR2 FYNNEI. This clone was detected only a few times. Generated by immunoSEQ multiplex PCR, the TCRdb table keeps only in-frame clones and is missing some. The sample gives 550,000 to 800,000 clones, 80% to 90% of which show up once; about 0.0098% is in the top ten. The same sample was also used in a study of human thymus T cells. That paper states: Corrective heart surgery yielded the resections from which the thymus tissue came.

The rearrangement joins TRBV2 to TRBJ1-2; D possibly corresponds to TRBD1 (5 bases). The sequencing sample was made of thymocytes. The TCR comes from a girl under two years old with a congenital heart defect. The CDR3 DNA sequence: TGTGCCCCCGCCAGGGCGGATTTTAACTATGGCTACACCTTC. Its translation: CAPARADFNYGYTF.